The T cell receptor (beta chain) described here comes from a study of shared clonotypes between healthy human individuals. Study-wide background: The people who gave samples were a couple of women and a few men aged 18 to 49.

V was cut by 0 bases and J by 4 bases, with 4 bases left in between. The CDR3 covers 13 residues. Per the germline V gene, CDR1 is SGHRS and CDR2 is YFSETQ. A single count supports this clone. As yet, its antigen is unknown. Within the sample, other DNA sequences also encode this same CDR3. The study, taken as a whole, reports: At large depth, rarefaction still showed sorted-subset sequencing to be incomplete.

Splitting of each subset's genomic DNA was done evenly across several immunoSEQ plates. In the authors' workflow: Filtering differed because ImmunoSEQ produced junction-only sequences that carried no quality scores. Produced via immunoSEQ multiplex PCR; TCRdb's table is partial and in-frame only. That table gives V, J and clone size, and the DNA gave D and trimming. Of about 980,000 clones listed, 76% are singletons. The genes are TRBV5-1 and TRBJ2-2; D gene uncertain. The sequencing sample was made of memory CD4+ T cells sorted from blood. Subset in this sample: CD45RA-negative fraction. The sequence derives from a man aged 18 to 29 in good health. CDR3 nucleotide sequence: TGCGCCAGCAGCTTGGATCCCACCGGGGAGCTGTTTTTT. Its protein is CASSLDPTGELFF.